The clone carrying this T cell receptor beta chain was seen more than once but under ten times. Its antigen is not identified. This record comes from a study of cytomegalovirus exposure and HLA in healthy donors. Researchers ran the PCR with 60 Vbeta and 13 Jbeta primers. Clones were read by immunoSEQ multiplex PCR, and TCRdb kept only the in-frame ones, dropping some. Here the sample spans more than 100,000 clones, 75% to 90% being singletons. CDR3 length: 11 residues. Germline V gives CDR1 GTSNPN, CDR2 SVGIG (reference sequence). The V and J ends lost 0 bases and 5 bases respectively, with 5 bases between them. Study outcomes and limitations: When analyzed later, a missense DCLRE1C variant was found to be linked to TCR beta V- and J-gene trimming. Later analysis indicated greater clonal expansion among HLA-associated TCR beta chains than among equally common other chains.

Among the donors, all were healthy bone marrow donors. The chain has TRBV30 and TRBJ2-7; D unclear. The specimen was PBMCs. The sequence derives from a woman between 45 and 65 years old in good health and CMV-seropositive. The CDR3 is CAWSVSHEQYF. CDR3 nucleotides: TGTGCCTGGAGTGTCTCTCACGAGCAGTACTTC. Together with reference TRBV30 and TRBJ2-7, the CDR3 gives the full variable domain: SQTIHQWPATLVQPVGSPLSLECTVEGTSNPNLYWYRQAAGRGLQLLFYSVGIGQISSEVPQNLSASRPQDRQFILSSKKLLLSDSGFYLCAWSVSHEQYFGPGTRLTVT.